These T cell receptor beta chains were read from a single sample in a study of T cell responses to AZD1222 COVID-19 vaccine. Sequenced by immunoSEQ multiplex PCR; TCRdb stores in-frame clones only, minus some. The table records 90,000 to 150,000 clones, approximately 90% of them present only once. The material was peripheral blood, obtained on day 0 of AZD1222 vaccination. These TCRs come from an adult in good health. The CDR3 runs from the conserved cysteine through the conserved F or W. D genes are given only for firm matches. Size values are once, few and many counts, or a class for expanded clones, and some rows have none.

>TRBD2|TRBJ2-3|TRBV2|once
CASEEIAGLTDTQYF
TGTGCCAGCGAGGAAATAGCGGGGCTCACAGATACGCAGTATTTT
>.|TRBJ1-5|TRBV5-5|once
CASSLASVYSNQPQHF
TGTGCCAGCAGCTTAGCCTCTGTTTATAGCAATCAGCCCCAGCATTTT
>TRBD1|TRBJ1-2|TRBV14|many
CASSPRPTGYYGYTF
TGTGCCAGCAGCCCCAGACCGACAGGGTACTATGGCTACACCTTC
>.|TRBJ1-1|TRBV18|.
CASSTYPTEATEAFF
TGTGCCAGCTCAACTTACCCCACAGAAGCCACTGAAGCTTTCTTT
>.|TRBJ2-1|TRBV11-2|once
CASSPRPPTAYNEQFF
TGTGCCAGCAGCCCGCGACCCCCGACGGCCTACAATGAGCAGTTCTTC
>TRBD2|TRBJ2-3|TRBV29-1|few
CSLGSSGGVADTQYF
TGCAGCCTGGGGTCTAGCGGGGGGGTGGCAGATACGCAGTATTTT
>.|TRBJ2-7|TRBV18|.
CASSPQGGAWSSYEQYF
TGTGCCAGCTCACCGCAGGGCGGGGCCTGGAGCTCCTACGAGCAGTACTTC
>TRBD1|TRBJ1-2|TRBV16|few
CASSGGTGEDYGYTF
TGTGCCAGCAGCGGGGGGACAGGGGAAGACTATGGCTACACCTTC
>.|TRBJ2-7|TRBV21-1|.
CASSKAGRGRYEQYF
TGTGCCAGCAGCAAAGCGGGCAGGGGGCGGTACGAGCAGTACTTC
>TRBD2|TRBJ2-1|TRBV7-9|once
CASSGGTGFNEQFF
TGTGCCAGTTCCGGGGGGACGGGATTCAATGAGCAGTTCTTC
>TRBD1|TRBJ1-2|TRBV6-5|.
CASSRTGGFYGYTF
TGTGCCAGCAGTCGGACAGGGGGATTCTATGGCTACACCTTC
>TRBD1|TRBJ1-2|TRBV10-2|.
CASSPGTGVGGYTF
TGCGCCAGCAGTCCCGGGACAGGGGTTGGTGGCTACACCTTC
>.|TRBJ1-1|TRBV19|.
CASSIVEGDTEAFF
TGTGCCAGTAGTATTGTGGAGGGAGACACTGAAGCTTTCTTT
>.|TRBJ1-5|TRBV4-2|.
CASSQDTVGGGGQPQHF
TGTGCCAGCAGCCAAGATACCGTTGGGGGCGGGGGTCAGCCCCAGCATTTT
>.|TRBJ1-1|TRBV25-1|.
CASSDGGGLSTEAFF
TGTGCCAGCAGTGATGGGGGGGGCCTGTCGACTGAAGCTTTCTTT
>.|TRBJ1-6|TRBV9|once
CASSVSAQGYSYNSPLHF
TGTGCCAGCAGCGTCTCGGCACAGGGTTACTCCTATAATTCACCCCTCCACTTT
>.|TRBJ1-2|TRBV5-5|.
CASSEGNYGYTF
TGTGCCAGCAGCGAGGGTAACTATGGCTACACCTTC
>.|TRBJ1-6|TRBV6-5|.
CASSYRQIGGSSPLHF
TGTGCCAGCAGTTACCGACAGATAGGGGGGAGTTCACCCCTCCACTTT
>.|TRBJ2-3|TRBV27|once
CASSIAGREDTQYF
TGTGCCAGCAGTATCGCGGGCCGGGAAGATACGCAGTATTTT
>.|TRBJ2-4|TRBV7-2|.
CASSQPNRDQYF
TGTGCCAGCAGCCAACCGAATCGTGATCAGTACTTC
>TRBD2|TRBJ2-1|TRBV5-1|once
CASSGPAGGTNEQFF
TGCGCCAGCAGCGGCCCAGCGGGGGGAACCAATGAGCAGTTCTTC
>TRBD1|TRBJ2-4|TRBV6-5|.
CASSYSGQGAKNIQYF
TGTGCCAGCAGTTACTCGGGACAGGGGGCCAAAAACATTCAGTACTTC
>.|TRBJ1-6|TRBV7-8|.
CAARRRDNSPLHF
TGTGCCGCACGCCGACGGGATAATTCACCCCTCCACTTT
>.|TRBJ1-3|TRBV5-6|.
CASSLVGTGNTIYF
TGTGCCAGCAGCTTGGTCGGCACTGGAAACACCATATATTTT
>.|TRBJ1-6|TRBV6-1|.
CASSELQVYNSPLHF
TGTGCCAGCAGTGAACTTCAGGTGTATAATTCACCCCTCCACTTT
>.|TRBJ1-6|TRBV19|.
CASGTITGSPLHF
TGTGCCAGTGGAACGATAACAGGGTCCCCCCTCCACTTT
>.|TRBJ1-2|TRBV7-2|.
CASSLDGSGYGYTF
TGTGCCAGCAGCTTAGACGGGTCTGGCTATGGCTACACCTTC
>TRBD1|TRBJ2-3|TRBV3-1/TRBV3-2|.
CASSQVSRQGRGGHTQYF
TGTGCCAGCAGCCAAGTTTCCCGACAGGGGAGAGGGGGCCATACGCAGTATTTT
>.|TRBJ1-5|TRBV6-6|.
CASSYYGSNQPQHF
TGTGCCAGCAGTTACTACGGGAGCAATCAGCCCCAGCATTTT
>TRBD1|TRBJ1-1|TRBV4-3|.
CASSQEKETGRAFF
TGCGCCAGCAGCCAAGAAAAGGAGACAGGGCGGGCTTTCTTT
>TRBD2|TRBJ2-3|TRBV4-3|once
CPSSQDLGGGGQDTQYF
TGCCCCAGCAGCCAAGATCTGGGCGGGGGGGGGCAAGATACGCAGTATTTT
>.|TRBJ1-1|TRBV6-1|.
CASSEVFGHIHRNTEAFF
TGTGCCAGCAGTGAAGTATTCGGACACATCCACAGGAACACTGAAGCTTTCTTT
>.|TRBJ2-6|TRBV5-1|.
CASSTAGANVLTF
TGCGCCAGCAGCACGGCTGGGGCCAACGTCCTGACTTTC
>.|TRBJ1-6|TRBV4-1|.
CASSQDSGVNSPLHF
TGCGCCAGCAGCCAAGATTCGGGGGTCAATTCACCCCTCCACTTT
>.|TRBJ1-1|TRBV27|.
CASSFRGGTEAFF
TGTGCCAGCAGTTTCAGAGGGGGAACTGAAGCTTTCTTT
>.|TRBJ1-2|TRBV6-5|.
CASSYYGANYGYTF
TGTGCCAGCAGTTACTACGGAGCTAACTATGGCTACACCTTC
>TRBD1|TRBJ1-5|TRBV9|.
CASSQTGDNQPQHF
TGTGCCAGCAGCCAGACAGGGGATAATCAGCCCCAGCATTTT
>TRBD1|TRBJ2-7|TRBV2|.
CASRRDSDIYEQYF
TGTGCCAGCAGACGGGACAGCGACATCTACGAGCAGTACTTC
>TRBD1|TRBJ1-2|TRBV19|.
CATTKGQIYGYTF
TGTGCCACTACTAAGGGACAGATCTATGGCTACACCTTC
>.|TRBJ2-1|TRBV20-1|.
CSALRGEQFF
TGCAGTGCCCTAAGGGGGGAGCAGTTCTTC
>.|TRBJ1-3|TRBV5-6|.
CASSDGWQNSLSGNTIYF
TGTGCCAGCAGCGACGGGTGGCAAAACTCGCTCTCTGGAAACACCATATATTTT
>.|TRBJ1-6|TRBV6-5|.
CASSYSPQGDNSPLHF
TGTGCCAGCAGTTACTCCCCACAGGGAGATAATTCACCCCTCCACTTT
>.|TRBJ2-5|TRBV19|once
CASSIHSWRQETQYF
TGTGCCAGTAGTATTCACAGCTGGCGACAAGAGACCCAGTACTTC
>TRBD1|TRBJ2-4|TRBV10-3|.
CAISLRQGQNIQYF
TGTGCCATCAGTCTGCGACAGGGTCAAAACATTCAGTACTTC